This record covers a single TCR beta chain. What it binds is unknown. This entry belongs to a study of T cell responses to AZD1222 COVID-19 vaccine. V lost 6 bases and J lost 1, with 9 bases in between. CDR3 size: 13 residues. Regarding the study as a whole: Unmutated regions of variants are reportedly targeted by nearly half of spike-specific TCRs. Vaccination with two AZD1222 doses was followed by a rise in Spike-specific TCR breadth and depth.

Only in-frame clones appear in the TCRdb table, and some are missing; sequencing was by immunoSEQ multiplex PCR. The data hold about 120,000 clones, with 85% to 90% observed a single time. This sequence joins TRBV12-3 or TRBV12-4 and TRBJ1-1, with D possibly being TRBD1 (5 bases). This specimen consisted of peripheral blood, obtained on day 0 of AZD1222 vaccination. The sequence came from an adult in good health. The chain's CDR3 is CASRRGENTEAFF. CDR3 nucleotide sequence: TGTGCCAGCAGGAGGGGTGAGAACACTGAAGCTTTCTTT.